The clone carrying this T cell receptor (beta chain) showed up just once. The antigen is unknown. The data derive from a study of CD4 T cells in relation to SARS-CoV-2 and coronaviruses. Looking at the study overall: TCR beta CDR3s were sequenced after roughly ten-day antigen culture of PBMCs.

The CDR3 totals 19 residues. Germline V gene sequence: CDR1 MGHRA, CDR2 YSYEKL. Trimming shortened V by 4 bases and J by 0 bases, and 19 bases separated the two germline ends. Naive or memory CD4+ cells were cultured 1:1 with T cell-depleted PBMCs plus CEF. Using immunoSEQ multiplex PCR, the repertoire was profiled, and TCRdb retains in-frame clones only, with some absent. In the table there are some 35,000 clones, approximately 81% of which are singletons. Study-level results: Culture-expanded clones reflect memory recall rather than primary priming during culture. In about 65% of donors, memory CD4+ clonotypes crossrecognized SARS-CoV-2 and at least one common cold coronavirus spike.

The origin of this receptor is an adult with COVID-19. The sample comprised naive CD4+ T cells from PBMCs, cultured in vitro. As for subset: naive CD4+ T cells isolated by negative enrichment. The chain links TRBV4-1 to TRBJ2-6, with a weak D call TRBD1 (7 bases). The CDR3 DNA is TGCGCCAGCAGCCCAAACCGGGGGACAGATCTCTCTGGGGCCAACGTCCTGACTTTC. Protein: CASSPNRGTDLSGANVLTF.